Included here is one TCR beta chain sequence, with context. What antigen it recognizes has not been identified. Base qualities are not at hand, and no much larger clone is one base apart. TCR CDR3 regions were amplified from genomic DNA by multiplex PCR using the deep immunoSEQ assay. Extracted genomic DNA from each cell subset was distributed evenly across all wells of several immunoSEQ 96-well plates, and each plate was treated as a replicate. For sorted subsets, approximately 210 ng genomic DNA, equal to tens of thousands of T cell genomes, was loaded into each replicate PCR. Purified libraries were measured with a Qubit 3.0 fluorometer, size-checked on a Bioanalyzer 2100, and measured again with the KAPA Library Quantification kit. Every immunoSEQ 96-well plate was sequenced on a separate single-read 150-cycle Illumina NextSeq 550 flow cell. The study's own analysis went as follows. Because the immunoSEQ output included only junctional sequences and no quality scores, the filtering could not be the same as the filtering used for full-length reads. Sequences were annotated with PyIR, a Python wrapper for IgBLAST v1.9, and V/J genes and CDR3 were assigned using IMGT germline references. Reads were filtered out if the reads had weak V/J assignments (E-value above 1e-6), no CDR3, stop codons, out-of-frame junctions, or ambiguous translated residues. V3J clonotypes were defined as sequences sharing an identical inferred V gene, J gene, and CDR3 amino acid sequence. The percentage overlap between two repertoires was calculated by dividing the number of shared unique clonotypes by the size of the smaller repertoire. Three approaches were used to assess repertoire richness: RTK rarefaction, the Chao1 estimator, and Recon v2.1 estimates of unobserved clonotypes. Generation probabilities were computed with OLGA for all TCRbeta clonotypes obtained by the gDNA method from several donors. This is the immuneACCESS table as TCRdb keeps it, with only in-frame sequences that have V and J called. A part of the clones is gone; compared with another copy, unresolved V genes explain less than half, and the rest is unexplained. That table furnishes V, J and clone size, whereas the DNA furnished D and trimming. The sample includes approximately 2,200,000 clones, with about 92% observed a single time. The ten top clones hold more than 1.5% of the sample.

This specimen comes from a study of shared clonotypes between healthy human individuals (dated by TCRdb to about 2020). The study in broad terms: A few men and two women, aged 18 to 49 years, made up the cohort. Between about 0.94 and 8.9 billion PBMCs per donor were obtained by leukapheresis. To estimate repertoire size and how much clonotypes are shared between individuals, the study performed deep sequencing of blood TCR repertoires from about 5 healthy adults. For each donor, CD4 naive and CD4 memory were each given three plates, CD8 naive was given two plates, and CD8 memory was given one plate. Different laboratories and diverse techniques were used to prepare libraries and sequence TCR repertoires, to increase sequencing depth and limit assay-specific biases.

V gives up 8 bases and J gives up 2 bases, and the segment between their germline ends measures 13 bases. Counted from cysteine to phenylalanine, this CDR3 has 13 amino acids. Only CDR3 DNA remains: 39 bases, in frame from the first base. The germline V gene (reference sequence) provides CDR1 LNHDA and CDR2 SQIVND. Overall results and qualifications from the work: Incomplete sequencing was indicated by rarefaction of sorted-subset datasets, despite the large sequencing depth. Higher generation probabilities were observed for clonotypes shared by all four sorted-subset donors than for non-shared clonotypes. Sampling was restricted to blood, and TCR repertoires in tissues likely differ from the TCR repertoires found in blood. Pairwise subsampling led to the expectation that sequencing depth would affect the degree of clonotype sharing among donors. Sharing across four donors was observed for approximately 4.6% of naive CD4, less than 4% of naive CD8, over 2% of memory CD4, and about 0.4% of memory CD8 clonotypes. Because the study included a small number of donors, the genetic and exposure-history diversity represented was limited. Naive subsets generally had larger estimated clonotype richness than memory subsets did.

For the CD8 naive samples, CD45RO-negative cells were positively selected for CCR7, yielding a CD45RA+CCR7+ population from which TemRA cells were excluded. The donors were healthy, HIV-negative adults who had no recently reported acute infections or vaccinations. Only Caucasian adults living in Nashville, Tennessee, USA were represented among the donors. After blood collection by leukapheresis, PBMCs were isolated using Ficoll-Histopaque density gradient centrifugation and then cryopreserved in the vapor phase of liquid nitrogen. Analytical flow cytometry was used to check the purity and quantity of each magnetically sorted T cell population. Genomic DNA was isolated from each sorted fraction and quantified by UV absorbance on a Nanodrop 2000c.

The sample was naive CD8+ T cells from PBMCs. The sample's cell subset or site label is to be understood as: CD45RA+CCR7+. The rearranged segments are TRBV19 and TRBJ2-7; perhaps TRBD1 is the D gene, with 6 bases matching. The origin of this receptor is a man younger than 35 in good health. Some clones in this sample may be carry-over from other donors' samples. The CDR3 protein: CASEGHQTYEQYF. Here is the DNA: TGTGCCAGTGAGGGACACCAAACCTACGAGCAGTACTTC.